This entry features one T cell receptor beta chain sequence. These data are taken from a study of blood T cell repertoires in COVID-19. About the research overall: Collection of acute and convalescent COVID-19 samples took place in the United States, Italy and Spain. T cells, B-cell-depleted T cells, or PBMCs provided the cDNA or gDNA that served as material.

The CDR3 is made up of 12 amino acids. Trimming at V came to 2 bases and at J to 6 bases, leaving 1 base not matched to a gene. Germline loops: CDR1 MNHEY, CDR2 SMNVEV (reference sequence). As originally analysed: Quantification of nucleated cells was approximated via reference gene primer amplification. Clones were read by immunoSEQ multiplex PCR, and TCRdb kept only the in-frame ones, dropping some. From that table come the V and J calls and clone size; the DNA was used to work out D and trimming. The sample shows about 190,000 clones, 70% to 90% of them seen only once. The TCR was taken from a woman aged 40 to 50 who had recovered from COVID-19. The V gene is TRBV27, the J gene TRBJ2-7; 7 bases line up with TRBD1. The specimen was peripheral blood. The CDR3 DNA is TGTGCCAGCAGTTTAGACAGGGTCGAGCAGTACTTC. It specifies CASSLDRVEQYF.